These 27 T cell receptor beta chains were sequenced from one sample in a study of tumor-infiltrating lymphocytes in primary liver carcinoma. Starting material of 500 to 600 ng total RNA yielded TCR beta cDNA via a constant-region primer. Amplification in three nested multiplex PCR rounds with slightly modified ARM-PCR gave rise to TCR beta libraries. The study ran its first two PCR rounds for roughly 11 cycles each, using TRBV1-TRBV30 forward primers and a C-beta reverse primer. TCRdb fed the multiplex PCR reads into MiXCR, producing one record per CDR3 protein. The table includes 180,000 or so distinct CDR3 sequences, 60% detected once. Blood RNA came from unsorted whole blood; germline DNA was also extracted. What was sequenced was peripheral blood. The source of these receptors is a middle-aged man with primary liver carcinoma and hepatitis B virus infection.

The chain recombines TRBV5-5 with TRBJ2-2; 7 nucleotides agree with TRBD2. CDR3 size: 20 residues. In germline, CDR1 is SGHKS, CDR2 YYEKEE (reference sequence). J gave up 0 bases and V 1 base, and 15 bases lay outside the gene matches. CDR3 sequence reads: CASSLRPGTVGGPNTGELFF. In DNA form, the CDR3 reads TGTGCCAGCAGCTTGCGGCCGGGAACGGTGGGAGGGCCGAACACCGGGGAGCTGTTTTTT.

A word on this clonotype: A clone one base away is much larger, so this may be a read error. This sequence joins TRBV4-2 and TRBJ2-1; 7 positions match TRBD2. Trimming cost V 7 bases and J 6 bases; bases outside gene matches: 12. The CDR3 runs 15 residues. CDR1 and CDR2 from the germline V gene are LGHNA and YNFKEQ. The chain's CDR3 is CASIPEAGRANEQFF. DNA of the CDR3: TGTGCCAGCATCCCCGAAGCGGGGAGGGCCAATGAGCAGTTCTTC.

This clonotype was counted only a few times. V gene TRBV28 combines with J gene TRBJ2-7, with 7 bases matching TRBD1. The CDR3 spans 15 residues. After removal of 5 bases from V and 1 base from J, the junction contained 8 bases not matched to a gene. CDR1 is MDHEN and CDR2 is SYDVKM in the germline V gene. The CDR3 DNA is TGTGCCAGCAGTATAAGGGGGCCCCTGTCCTACGAGCAGTACTTC. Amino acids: CASSIRGPLSYEQYF.

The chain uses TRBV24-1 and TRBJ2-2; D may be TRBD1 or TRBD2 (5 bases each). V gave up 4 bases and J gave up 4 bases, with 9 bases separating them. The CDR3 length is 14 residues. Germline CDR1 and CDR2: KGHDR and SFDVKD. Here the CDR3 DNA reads TGTGCCACCAGTGAGGGGACCAGCACCGGGGAGCTGTTTTTT. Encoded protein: CATSEGTSTGELFF.

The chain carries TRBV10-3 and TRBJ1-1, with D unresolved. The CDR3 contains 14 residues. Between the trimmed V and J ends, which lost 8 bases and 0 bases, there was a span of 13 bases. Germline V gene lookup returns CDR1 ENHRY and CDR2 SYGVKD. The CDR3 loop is CAILRDPMNTEAFF. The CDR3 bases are TGTGCCATCCTCCGGGATCCGATGAACACTGAAGCTTTCTTT.

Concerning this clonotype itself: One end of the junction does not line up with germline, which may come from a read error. The CDR3 spells CGSSLLQGAGGYTF. CDR3 nucleotides: TGTGGCAGCAGCTTATTACAGGGGGCCGGTGGCTACACCTTC. The chain uses TRBV11-2 and TRBJ1-2; the match to TRBD1 covers 9 bases. CDR1 is SGHAT and CDR2 is FQNNGV in the germline V gene. The CDR3 runs 14 residues.

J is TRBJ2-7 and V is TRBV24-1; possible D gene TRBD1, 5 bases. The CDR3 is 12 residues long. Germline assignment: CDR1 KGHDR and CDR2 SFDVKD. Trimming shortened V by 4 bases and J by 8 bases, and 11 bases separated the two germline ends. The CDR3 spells CATSEGGAKQYF. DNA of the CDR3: TGTGCCACCAGTGAAGGTGGGGCGAAGCAGTACTTC.

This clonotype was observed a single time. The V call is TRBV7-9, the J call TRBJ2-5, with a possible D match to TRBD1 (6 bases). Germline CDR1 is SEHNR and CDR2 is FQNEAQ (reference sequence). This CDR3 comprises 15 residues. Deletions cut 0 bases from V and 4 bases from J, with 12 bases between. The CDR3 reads CASSLAGTSLETQYF. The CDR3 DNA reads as TGTGCCAGCAGCTTAGCCGGGACAAGCTTAGAGACCCAGTACTTC.

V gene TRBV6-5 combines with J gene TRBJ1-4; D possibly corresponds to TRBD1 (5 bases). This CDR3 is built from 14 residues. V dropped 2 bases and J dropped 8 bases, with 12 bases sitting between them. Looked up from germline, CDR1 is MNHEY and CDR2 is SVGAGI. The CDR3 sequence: CASSYGGLGEKLFF. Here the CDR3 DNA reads TGTGCCAGCAGTTACGGGGGACTGGGAGAAAAACTGTTTTTT.

The CDR3, as DNA: TGTGCCAGCAGCTTAGAATCAGCGGGAGGGCTCAATGAGCAGTTCTTC. Translated, it gives CASSLESAGGLNEQFF. The gene calls are TRBV11-2 and TRBJ2-1; the match to TRBD2 covers 10 bases. From germline, CDR1 is SGHAT and CDR2 FQNNGV. V dropped 0 bases and J dropped 6; count of bases not matched to a gene: 5. The CDR3 length is 16 residues.

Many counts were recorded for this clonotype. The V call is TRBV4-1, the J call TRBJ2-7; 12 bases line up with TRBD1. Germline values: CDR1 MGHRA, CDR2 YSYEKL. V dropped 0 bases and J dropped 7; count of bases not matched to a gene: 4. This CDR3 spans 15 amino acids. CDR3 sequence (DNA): TGCGCCAGCAGCCAAGAGGGACAGGGGGCTAGAGAGCAGTACTTC. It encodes CASSQEGQGAREQYF.

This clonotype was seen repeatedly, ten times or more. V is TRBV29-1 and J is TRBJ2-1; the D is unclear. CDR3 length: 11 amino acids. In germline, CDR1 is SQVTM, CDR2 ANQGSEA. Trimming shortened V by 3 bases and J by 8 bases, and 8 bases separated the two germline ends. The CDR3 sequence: CSVEGVYEQFF. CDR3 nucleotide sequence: TGCAGCGTTGAGGGTGTGTATGAGCAGTTCTTC.

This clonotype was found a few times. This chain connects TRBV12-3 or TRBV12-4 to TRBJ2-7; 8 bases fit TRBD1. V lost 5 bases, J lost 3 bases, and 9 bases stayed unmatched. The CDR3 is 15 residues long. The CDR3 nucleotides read TGTGCCAGCAGTCCCGACAGGGGCGGGAACTACGAGCAGTACTTC. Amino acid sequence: CASSPDRGGNYEQYF.

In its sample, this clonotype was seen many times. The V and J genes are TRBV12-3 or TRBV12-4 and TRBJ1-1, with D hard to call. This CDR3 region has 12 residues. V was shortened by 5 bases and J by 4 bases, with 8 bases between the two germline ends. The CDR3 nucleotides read TGTGCCAGCAGTGGAGGGCCCACTGAAGCTTTCTTT. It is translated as CASSGGPTEAFF.

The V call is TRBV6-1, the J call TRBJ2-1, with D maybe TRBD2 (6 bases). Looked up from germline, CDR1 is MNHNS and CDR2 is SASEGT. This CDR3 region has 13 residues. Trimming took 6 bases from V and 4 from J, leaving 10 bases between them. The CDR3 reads CASRPRGYNEQFF. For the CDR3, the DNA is TGTGCCAGCAGACCTCGGGGGTACAATGAGCAGTTCTTC.

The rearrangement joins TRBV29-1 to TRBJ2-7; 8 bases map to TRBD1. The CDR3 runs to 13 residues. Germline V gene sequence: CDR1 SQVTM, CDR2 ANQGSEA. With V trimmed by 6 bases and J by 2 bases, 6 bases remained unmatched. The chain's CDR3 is CSVLTGGTYEQYF. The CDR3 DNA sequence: TGCAGCGTCCTTACAGGGGGAACCTACGAGCAGTACTTC.

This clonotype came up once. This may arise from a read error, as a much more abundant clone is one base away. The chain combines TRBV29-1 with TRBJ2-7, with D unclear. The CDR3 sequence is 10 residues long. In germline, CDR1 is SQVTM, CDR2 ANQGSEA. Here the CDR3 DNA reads TGCAGCCTTGAAGTAGAAGAGCAGTACTTC. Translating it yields CSLEVEEQYF.

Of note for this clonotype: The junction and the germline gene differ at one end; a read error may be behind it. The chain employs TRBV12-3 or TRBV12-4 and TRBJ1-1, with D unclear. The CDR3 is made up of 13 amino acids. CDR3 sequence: CASSPDLNIEAFF. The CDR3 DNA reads TGTGCCAGCAGTCCCGACCTAAACATTGAAGCTTTCTTT.

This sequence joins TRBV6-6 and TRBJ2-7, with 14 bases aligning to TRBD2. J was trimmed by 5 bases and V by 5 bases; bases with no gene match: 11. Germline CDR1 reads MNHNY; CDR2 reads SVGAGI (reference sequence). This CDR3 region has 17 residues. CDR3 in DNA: TGTGCCAGCAGTCCCCAAGGGACTAGCGGGAGAGGCAACGAGCAGTACTTC. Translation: CASSPQGTSGRGNEQYF.

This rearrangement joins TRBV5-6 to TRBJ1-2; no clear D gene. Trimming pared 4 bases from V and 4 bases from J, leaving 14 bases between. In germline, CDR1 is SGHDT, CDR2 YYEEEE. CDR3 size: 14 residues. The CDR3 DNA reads TGTGCCAGCAGCCTTGGATGGTTGAGCTATGGCTACACCTTC. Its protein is CASSLGWLSYGYTF.

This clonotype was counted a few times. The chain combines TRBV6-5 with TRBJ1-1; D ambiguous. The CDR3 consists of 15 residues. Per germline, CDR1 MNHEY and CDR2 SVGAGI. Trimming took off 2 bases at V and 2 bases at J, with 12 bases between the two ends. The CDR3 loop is CASSYERIVNTEAFF. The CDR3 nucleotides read TGTGCCAGCAGTTACGAGCGTATAGTCAACACTGAAGCTTTCTTT.

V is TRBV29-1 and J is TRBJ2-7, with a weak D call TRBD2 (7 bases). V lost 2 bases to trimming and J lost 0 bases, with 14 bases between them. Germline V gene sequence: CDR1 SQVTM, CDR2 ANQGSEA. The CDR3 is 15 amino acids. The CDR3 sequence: CSVEKGGGSSYEQYF. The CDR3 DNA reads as TGCAGCGTTGAAAAGGGGGGCGGGAGCTCCTACGAGCAGTACTTC.

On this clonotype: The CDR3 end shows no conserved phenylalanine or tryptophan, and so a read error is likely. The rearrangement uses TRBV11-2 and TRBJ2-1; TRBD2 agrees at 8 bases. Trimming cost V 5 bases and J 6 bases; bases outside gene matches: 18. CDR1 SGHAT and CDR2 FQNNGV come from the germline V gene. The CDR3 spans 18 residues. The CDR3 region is CASSRREGRLAGPNEQFS. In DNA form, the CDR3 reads TGTGCCAGCAGCCGTAGAGAAGGGAGATTAGCGGGGCCCAATGAGCAGTTCTCC.

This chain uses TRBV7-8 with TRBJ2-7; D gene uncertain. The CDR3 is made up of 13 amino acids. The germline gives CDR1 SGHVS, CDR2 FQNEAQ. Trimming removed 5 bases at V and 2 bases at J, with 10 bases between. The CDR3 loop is CASSVTDTYEQYF. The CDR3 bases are TGTGCCAGCAGCGTCACAGATACCTACGAGCAGTACTTC. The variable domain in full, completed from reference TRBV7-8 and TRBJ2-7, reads GAGVSQSPRYKVAKRGQDVALRCDPISGHVSLFWYQQALGQGPEFLTYFQNEAQLDKSGLPSDRFFAERPEGSVSTLKIQRTQQEDSAVYLCASSVTDTYEQYFGPGTRLTVT.

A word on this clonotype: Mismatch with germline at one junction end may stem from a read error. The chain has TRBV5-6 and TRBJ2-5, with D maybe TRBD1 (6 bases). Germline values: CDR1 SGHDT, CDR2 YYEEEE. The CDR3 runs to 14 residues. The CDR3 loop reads CANSLRQVKETQYF. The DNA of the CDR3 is TGTGCCAACAGCTTAAGACAGGTTAAAGAGACCCAGTACTTC. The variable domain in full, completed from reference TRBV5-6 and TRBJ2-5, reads DAGVTQSPTHLIKTRGQQVTLRCSPKSGHDTVSWYQQALGQGPQFIFQYYEEEERQRGNFPDRFSGHQFPNYSSELNVNALLLGDSALYLCANSLRQVKETQYFGPGTRLLVL.

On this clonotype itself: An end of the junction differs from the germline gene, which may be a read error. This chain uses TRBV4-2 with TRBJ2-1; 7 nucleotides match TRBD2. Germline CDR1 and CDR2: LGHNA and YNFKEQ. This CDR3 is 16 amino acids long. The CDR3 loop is CAISPTSRISYNEQFF. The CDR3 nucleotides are TGTGCCATCAGCCCGACTAGCAGGATCTCCTACAATGAGCAGTTCTTC.

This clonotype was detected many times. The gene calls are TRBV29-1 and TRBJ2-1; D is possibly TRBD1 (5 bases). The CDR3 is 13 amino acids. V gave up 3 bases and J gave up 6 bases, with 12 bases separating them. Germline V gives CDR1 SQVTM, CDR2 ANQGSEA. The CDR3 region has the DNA TGCAGCGTTGAGGACACCGTGGGCAATGAGCAGTTCTTC. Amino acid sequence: CSVEDTVGNEQFF.